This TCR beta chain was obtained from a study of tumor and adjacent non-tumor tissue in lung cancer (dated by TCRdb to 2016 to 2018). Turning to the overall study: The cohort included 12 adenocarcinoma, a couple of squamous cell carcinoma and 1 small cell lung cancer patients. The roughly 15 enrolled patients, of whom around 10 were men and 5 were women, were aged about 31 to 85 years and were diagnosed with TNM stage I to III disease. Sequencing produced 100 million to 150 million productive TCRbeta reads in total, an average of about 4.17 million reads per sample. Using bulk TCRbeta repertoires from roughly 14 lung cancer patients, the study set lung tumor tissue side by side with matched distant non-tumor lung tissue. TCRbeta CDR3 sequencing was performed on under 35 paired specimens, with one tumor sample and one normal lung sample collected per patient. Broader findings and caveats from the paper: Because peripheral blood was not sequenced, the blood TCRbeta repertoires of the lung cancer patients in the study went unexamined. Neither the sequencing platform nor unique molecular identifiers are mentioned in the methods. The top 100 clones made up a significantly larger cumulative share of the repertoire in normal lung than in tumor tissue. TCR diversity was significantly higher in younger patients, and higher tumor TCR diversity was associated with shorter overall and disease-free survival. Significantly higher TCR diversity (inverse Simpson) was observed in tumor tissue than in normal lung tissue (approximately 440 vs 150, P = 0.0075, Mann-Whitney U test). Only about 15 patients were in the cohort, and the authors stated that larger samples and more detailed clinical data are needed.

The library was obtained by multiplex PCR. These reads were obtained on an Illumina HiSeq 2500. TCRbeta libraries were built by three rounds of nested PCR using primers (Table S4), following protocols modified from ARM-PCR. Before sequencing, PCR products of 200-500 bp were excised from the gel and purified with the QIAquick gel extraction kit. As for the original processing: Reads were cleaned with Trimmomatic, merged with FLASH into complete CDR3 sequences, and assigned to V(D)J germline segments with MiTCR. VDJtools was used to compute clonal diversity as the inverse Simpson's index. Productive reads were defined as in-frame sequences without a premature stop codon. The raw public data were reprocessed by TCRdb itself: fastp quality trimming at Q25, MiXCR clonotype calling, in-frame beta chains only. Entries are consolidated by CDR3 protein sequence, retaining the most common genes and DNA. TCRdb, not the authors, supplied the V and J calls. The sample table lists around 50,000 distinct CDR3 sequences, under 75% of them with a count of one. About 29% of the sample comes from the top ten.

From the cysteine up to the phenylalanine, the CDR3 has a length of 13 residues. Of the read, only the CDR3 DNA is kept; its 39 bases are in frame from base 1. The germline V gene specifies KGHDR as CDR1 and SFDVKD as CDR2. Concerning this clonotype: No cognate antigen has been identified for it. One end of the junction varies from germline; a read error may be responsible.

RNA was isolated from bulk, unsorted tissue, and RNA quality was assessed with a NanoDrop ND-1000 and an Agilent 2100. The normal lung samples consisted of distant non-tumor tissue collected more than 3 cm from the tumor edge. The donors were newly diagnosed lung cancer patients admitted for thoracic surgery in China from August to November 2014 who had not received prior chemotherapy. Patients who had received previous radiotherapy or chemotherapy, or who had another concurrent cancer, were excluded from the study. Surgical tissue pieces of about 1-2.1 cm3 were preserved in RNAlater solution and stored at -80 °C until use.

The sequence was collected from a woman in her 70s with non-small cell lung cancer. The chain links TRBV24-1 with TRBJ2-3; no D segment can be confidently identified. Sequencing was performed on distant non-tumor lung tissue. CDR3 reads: CVTSEPSTDTQYF. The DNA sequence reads TGTGTCACCAGTGAGCCTAGCACAGATACGCAGTATTTT.